The 21 T cell receptor beta chains in this list originate from one sample, sequenced in a study of cytomegalovirus exposure and HLA in healthy donors. The primer mix had 60 Vbeta and 13 Jbeta primers. TCRdb's table, derived via immunoSEQ multiplex PCR, lists solely in-frame clones and lacks some. The profile shows over 150,000 clones, 65% to 85% of them singletons. Sequencing was done on a sample of PBMCs. The receptor source for this set is a woman aged 40-49 years in good health and CMV-seropositive.

V usage is TRBV6-1 and J usage is TRBJ1-2; TRBD1 might be the D (5 bases). The CDR3 sequence is 13 residues long. V lost 3 bases and J lost 4, with 9 bases in between. Germline loops: CDR1 MNHNS, CDR2 SASEGT. The CDR3 region is CASSEGLIYGYTF. CDR3 DNA: TGTGCCAGCAGTGAGGGGCTCATCTATGGCTACACCTTC.

As DNA, the CDR3 is TGCGCCAGCAGCTTGGCGAGCGGTGGCTACACCTTC. Protein: CASSLASGGYTF. V usage is TRBV5-1 and J usage is TRBJ1-2; D remains ambiguous. CDR1 is SGHRS and CDR2 is YFSETQ in the germline V gene. V was clipped by 0 bases and J by 7 bases, with 7 bases between them. The CDR3 extends over 12 amino acids. Together with reference TRBV5-1 and TRBJ1-2, the CDR3 gives the full variable domain: KAGVTQTPRYLIKTRGQQVTLSCSPISGHRSVSWYQQTPGQGLQFLFEYFSETQRNKGNFPGRFSGRQFSNSRSEMNVSTLELGDSALYLCASSLASGGYTFGSGTRLTVV.

The J gene is TRBJ2-5, the V gene TRBV7-2; TRBD2 matches 11 bases. After removal of 0 bases from V and 1 base from J, the junction contained 1 base not matched to a gene. The V gene's germline CDR1 is SGHTA and CDR2 FQGNSA. The CDR3 consists of 16 residues. CDR3 bases: TGTGCCAGCAGCTTAGCGCTAGCGGGGGGCCAAGAGACCCAGTACTTC. Encoded protein: CASSLALAGGQETQYF.

The V gene is TRBV2, the J gene TRBJ2-7; possible D gene TRBD1, 7 bases. From germline, CDR1 is SNHLY and CDR2 FYNNEI. V dropped 7 bases and J dropped 1 base, with 14 bases sitting between them. This CDR3 comprises 14 residues. As DNA, the CDR3 is TGTGCCAGCAAGATCAGGGGGGCATCCTACGAGCAGTACTTC. As protein: CASKIRGASYEQYF.

This clone is a singleton in its sample. V gene TRBV28 combines with J gene TRBJ2-2; D not certain. Trimming cost V 5 bases and J 7 bases, with 17 bases left between them. The CDR3 consists of 15 residues. The germline gives CDR1 MDHEN, CDR2 SYDVKM. The DNA for the CDR3 is TGTGCCAGCAGTGGGTCCCACGCCGGCGGCGGGGAGCTGTTTTTT. Its translation is CASSGSHAGGGELFF.

Only a few counts were recorded for this clone. This sample also contains other DNA sequences that code for the same CDR3. The rearrangement joins TRBV5-1 to TRBJ2-3, with 8 bases aligning to TRBD1. Germline trimming cut 0 bases from V and 0 bases from J; bases unmatched to any gene: 0. The germline V gene has CDR1 SGHRS and CDR2 YFSETQ. This CDR3 has 15 residues. The DNA of the CDR3 is TGCGCCAGCAGCTTGGACAGGGGGAGCACAGATACGCAGTATTTT. This sequence encodes CASSLDRGSTDTQYF.

V usage is TRBV7-9 and J usage is TRBJ2-6; D is ambiguous. The V gene lost 2 bases and the J gene lost 3 bases, with 2 bases spanning the gap. Germline assignment: CDR1 SEHNR and CDR2 FQNEAQ (reference sequence). The CDR3 loop spans 13 amino acids. CDR3 nucleotide sequence: TGTGCCAGCAGCTTATATGGGGCCAACGTCCTGACTTTC. It codes for CASSLYGANVLTF. Complete variable domain (other parts from reference TRBV7-9 and TRBJ2-6): DTGVSQNPRHKITKRGQNVTFRCDPISEHNRLYWYRQTLGQGPEFLTYFQNEAQLEKSRLLSDRFSAERPKGSFSTLEIQRTEQGDSAMYLCASSLYGANVLTFGAGSRLTVL.

The chain carries TRBV28 and TRBJ2-2; D may be TRBD2 (7 bases). V was cut by 7 bases and J by 9 bases, with 24 bases left in between. The length of the CDR3 is 16 residues. Germline lookup yields CDR1 MDHEN and CDR2 SYDVKM. Written as DNA, the CDR3 is TGTGCCAGCACTTTGGGGGGGCCTAGCGGCAGGCGGGAGCTGTTTTTT. Its protein is CASTLGGPSGRRELFF.

The chain has TRBV11-3 and TRBJ1-1, with D possibly TRBD1 on 5 matching bases. Germline values: CDR1 SGHNT, CDR2 YENEEA. V was clipped by 11 bases and J by 11 bases, with 12 bases between them. CDR3 size: 9 residues. The CDR3 protein is CAARVGAFF. DNA of the CDR3: TGTGCCGCCAGGGTGGGGGCTTTCTTT.

The J gene is TRBJ2-7, the V gene TRBV30; 13 nucleotides match TRBD2. Trimming cost V 5 bases and J 7 bases; bases outside gene matches: 11. This CDR3 is 15 amino acids long. Germline CDR1 GTSNPN, CDR2 SVGIG (reference sequence). The CDR3 region has the DNA TGTGCCTGGGGGAAAGGACTAGCGGGGGCTTATGAGCAGTACTTC. It translates to CAWGKGLAGAYEQYF.

This clone came up a few times. The chain joins TRBV11-2 to TRBJ2-2; TRBD1 might be the D (5 bases). The CDR3 consists of 15 residues. Between the trimmed V and J ends, which lost 5 bases and 0 bases, there was a span of 10 bases. Germline values: CDR1 SGHAT, CDR2 FQNNGV. CDR3 DNA: TGTGCCAGCAGCGTAGGACACGCGAACACCGGGGAGCTGTTTTTT. It translates to CASSVGHANTGELFF.

This clone was picked up one time. The rearrangement joins TRBV29-1 to TRBJ1-2; D is unclear. The germline V gene has CDR1 SQVTM and CDR2 ANQGSEA. The ends were cut back, 2 bases at V and 3 bases at J, with 7 bases in the middle. The CDR3 runs 12 residues. CDR3: CSVEWPHYGYTF. CDR3 in DNA: TGCAGCGTTGAATGGCCTCACTATGGCTACACCTTC. Variable domain in full (rest from reference TRBV29-1 and TRBJ1-2): SAVISQKPSRDICQRGTSLTIQCQVDSQVTMMFWYRQQPGQSLTLIATANQGSEATYESGFVIDKFPISRPNLTFSTLTVSNMSPEDSSIYLCSVEWPHYGYTFGSGTRLTVV.

J is TRBJ2-7 and V is TRBV11-2, with 10 bases identical to TRBD2. With 5 bases clipped from V and 1 base from J, the junction kept 5 bases outside the gene matches. CDR3 length: 15 residues. From germline, CDR1 is SGHAT and CDR2 FQNNGV. The CDR3 here is CASSLSGGASYEQYF. The CDR3 DNA sequence: TGTGCCAGCAGCCTGAGCGGGGGGGCTTCCTACGAGCAGTACTTC.

The chain is built from TRBV6-1 and TRBJ1-5, with no clear D. CDR1 MNHNS and CDR2 SASEGT come from the germline V gene. This CDR3 has 17 amino acids. Between the trimmed V and J ends, which lost 2 bases and 6 bases, there was a span of 20 bases. The CDR3: CASSETYSLNAAQPQHF. The DNA of the CDR3 is TGTGCCAGCAGTGAAACCTACTCTTTAAACGCTGCTCAGCCCCAGCATTTT.

The V gene is TRBV6-4, the J gene TRBJ2-2; D gene unclear. CDR3 length: 14 residues. V lost 4 bases, J lost 6 bases, and 12 bases lay in between. Germline CDR1 is MRHNA and CDR2 is SNTAGT. Here the CDR3 DNA reads TGTGCCAGCAGTGCCTCGAGGTTGTCCGGGGAGCTGTTTTTT. Encoded protein: CASSASRLSGELFF.

The chain combines TRBV5-4 with TRBJ2-5; the match to TRBD2 covers 9 bases. TRBJ2-7 explains the end of the DNA better; the J call may be wrong. CDR3 length: 14 amino acids. The V gene's germline CDR1 is SGHNT and CDR2 YYREEE (reference sequence). CDR3 loop: CASSSSGIDYEQYF. In nucleotides, the CDR3 is TGTGCCAGCAGCTCTAGCGGGATCGACTACGAGCAGTACTTC.

This clone was picked up a small number of times. The chain uses TRBV5-6 and TRBJ2-5, with TRBD1 as a possible D gene (5 bases). V was shortened by 2 bases and J by 2 bases, with 13 bases between the two germline ends. Germline-derived CDR1 and CDR2 are SGHDT and YYEEEE. The CDR3 consists of 15 residues. CDR3 loop: CASSLDFTGQETQYF. CDR3 DNA: TGTGCCAGCAGCTTAGATTTCACAGGACAAGAGACCCAGTACTTC.

This chain joins TRBV5-4 and TRBJ1-1; D not certain. Germline-derived CDR1 and CDR2 are SGHNT and YYREEE (reference sequence). Trimming took off 0 bases at V and 2 bases at J, with 11 bases between the two ends. This CDR3 comprises 15 residues. The CDR3 DNA reads as TGTGCCAGCAGCTTGGAGATATCGAGAAACACTGAAGCTTTCTTT. Protein: CASSLEISRNTEAFF.

The gene calls are TRBV2 and TRBJ1-5; D uncertain. The CDR3 length is 14 residues. Per the germline V gene, CDR1 is SNHLY and CDR2 is FYNNEI. The germline V and J ends were trimmed by 5 bases and 7 bases, with 15 bases remaining between them. The CDR3 sequence: CASSLSGEGQPQHF. In nucleotides, the CDR3 is TGTGCCAGCAGTCTAAGCGGGGAGGGCCAGCCCCAGCATTTT.

The V call is TRBV4-3, the J call TRBJ1-1, with 8 bases that match TRBD1. Trimming took 6 bases from V and 3 from J; bases not matched to a gene: 6. Germline CDR1 and CDR2: LGHNA and YSLEER. This CDR3 contains 14 residues. CDR3 loop: CASSPDRGDTEAFF. Written as DNA, the CDR3 is TGCGCCAGCAGTCCCGACAGGGGCGACACTGAAGCTTTCTTT.

V usage is TRBV7-8 and J usage is TRBJ2-5; 15 nucleotides agree with TRBD2. Germline values: CDR1 SGHVS, CDR2 FQNEAQ. The CDR3 totals 17 residues. V trimming: 5 bases; J trimming: 3 bases; junction bases outside the gene matches: 7. In nucleotides, the CDR3 is TGTGCCAGCAGCCTCGGACTAGCGGGAGGGCTGGAAGAGACCCAGTACTTC. Translated, it gives CASSLGLAGGLEETQYF.